One sample yielded the 21 T cell receptor beta chains listed below, sequenced in a study of blood T cell repertoires in COVID-19. The protocol was immunoSEQ multiplex PCR, while the TCRdb copy is restricted to in-frame clones and leaves out a portion. The table has about 90,000 clones, around 81% seen once. The sequencing sample was made of peripheral blood. These receptors all come from a woman in her 70s with active or convalescent COVID-19.

Written as DNA, the CDR3 is TGCGCCAGCAGCACCAGGGGGCCTAATGAAAAACTGTTTTTT. Amino acid sequence: CASSTRGPNEKLFF. J is TRBJ1-4 and V is TRBV5-1; 8 bases align to TRBD1. The CDR3 is made up of 14 amino acids. V gave up 4 bases and J gave up 3 bases; unmatched junction bases: 2. CDR1 and CDR2 (germline): SGHRS, YFSETQ. The full variable domain, rest sourced from reference TRBV5-1 and TRBJ1-4, is KAGVTQTPRYLIKTRGQQVTLSCSPISGHRSVSWYQQTPGQGLQFLFEYFSETQRNKGNFPGRFSGRQFSNSRSEMNVSTLELGDSALYLCASSTRGPNEKLFFGSGTQLSVL.

This chain links TRBV12-5 with TRBJ2-3; TRBD2 might be the D (6 bases). The germline V gene encodes CDR1 LGHNT and CDR2 FRNRAP. CDR3 length: 16 amino acids. The V gene lost 7 bases and the J gene lost 1 base, with 18 bases spanning the gap. The CDR3 loop reads CASATTSSVGTDTQYF. DNA of the CDR3: TGTGCTAGTGCCACGACTAGTTCAGTAGGCACAGATACGCAGTATTTT.

The chain is built from TRBV28 and TRBJ1-5, with D perhaps TRBD1 (5 bases). This CDR3 comprises 16 residues. Trimming pared 2 bases from V and 4 bases from J, leaving 15 bases between. Germline CDR1 is MDHEN and CDR2 is SYDVKM. The CDR3, as DNA: TGTGCCAGCAGTTTAGGGGGGGGACTGTTGAATCAGCCCCAGCATTTT. Translating gives CASSLGGGLLNQPQHF.

Details on this clone: The same CDR3 also results from other DNA sequences found in this sample. The chain combines TRBV28 with TRBJ1-3; 8 nucleotides match TRBD1. J gave up 0 bases and V 5 bases, and 3 bases lay outside the gene matches. CDR1 is MDHEN and CDR2 is SYDVKM in the germline V gene. This CDR3 has 15 residues. The chain's CDR3 is CASSGTGGSGNTIYF. Here the CDR3 DNA reads TGTGCCAGCAGTGGTACAGGGGGCTCTGGAAACACCATATATTTT.

The J gene is TRBJ1-2, the V gene TRBV5-1; no clear D gene. V lost 5 bases and J 6 bases, leaving 14 bases between the germline ends. Germline V lookup: CDR1 SGHRS, CDR2 YFSETQ. The CDR3 totals 13 residues. In DNA, the CDR3 is TGCGCCAGCAGGGAGGTGGGGAGCGATGGCTACACCTTC. Protein product: CASREVGSDGYTF. The whole variable domain, filled in from reference TRBV5-1 and TRBJ1-2, reads KAGVTQTPRYLIKTRGQQVTLSCSPISGHRSVSWYQQTPGQGLQFLFEYFSETQRNKGNFPGRFSGRQFSNSRSEMNVSTLELGDSALYLCASREVGSDGYTFGSGTRLTVV.

The chain links TRBV12-3 or TRBV12-4 to TRBJ1-2; 9 bases align to TRBD1. This CDR3 contains 12 residues. The junction had 6 bases not matched to a gene; V was cut back by 6 bases and J by 10 bases. This chain's CDR3 is CASSLGQGSYTF. CDR3 DNA sequence: TGTGCCAGCAGCCTCGGACAGGGGTCCTACACCTTC.

The chain is built from TRBV7-8 and TRBJ2-2; TRBD2 is a possible D gene (7 bases). This CDR3 region has 14 residues. The V gene lost 3 bases and the J gene lost 5 bases, with 10 bases spanning the gap. Germline V gene sequence: CDR1 SGHVS, CDR2 FQNEAQ. CDR3 amino acids: CASSFRGGTGELFF. CDR3 bases: TGTGCCAGCAGCTTTAGGGGGGGGACCGGGGAGCTGTTTTTT.

The chain has TRBV7-2 and TRBJ1-6, with D unresolved. Trimming took off 1 base at V and 7 bases at J, with 8 bases between the two ends. The length of the CDR3 is 14 residues. CDR1 is SGHTA, CDR2 FQGNSA, per germline. CDR3 protein: CASSLGSFNSPLHF. The CDR3 DNA follows: TGTGCCAGCAGCTTAGGCAGTTTCAATTCACCCCTCCACTTT.

This clone was seen more than once but under ten times. J is TRBJ1-1 and V is TRBV19, with 10 positions matching TRBD1. Trimming cost V 9 bases and J 4 bases; bases outside gene matches: 14. The CDR3 extends over 16 amino acids. Germline CDR1 reads LNHDA; CDR2 reads SQIVND (reference sequence). CDR3 coding DNA: TGTGCCAGCCACCAGCGGAAGGGACAGGGGAGCACTGAAGCTTTCTTT. This codes for CASHQRKGQGSTEAFF. Filled out from reference TRBV19 and TRBJ1-1, the complete variable domain reads DGGITQSPKYLFRKEGQNVTLSCEQNLNHDAMYWYRQDPGQGLRLIYYSQIVNDFQKGDIAEGYSVSREKKESFPLTVTSAQKNPTAFYLCASHQRKGQGSTEAFFGQGTRLTVV.

The chain links TRBV7-9 to TRBJ1-2; possible D gene TRBD1, 6 bases. This CDR3 contains 12 residues. CDR1 and CDR2 from the germline V gene are SEHNR and FQNEAQ (reference sequence). V was pared by 5 bases and J by 3 bases, with 7 bases between. CDR3 sequence reads: CASSQGHYGYTF. In DNA form, the CDR3 reads TGTGCCAGCAGCCAGGGGCACTATGGCTACACCTTC. The whole variable domain, remainder taken from reference TRBV7-9 and TRBJ1-2, is DTGVSQNPRHKITKRGQNVTFRCDPISEHNRLYWYRQTLGQGPEFLTYFQNEAQLEKSRLLSDRFSAERPKGSFSTLEIQRTEQGDSAMYLCASSQGHYGYTFGSGTRLTVV.

The rearrangement links TRBV4-1 to TRBJ2-5; D might be TRBD1 (6 bases). V dropped 0 bases and J dropped 9 bases, with 14 bases sitting between them. This CDR3 is 14 amino acids long. The germline V gene encodes CDR1 MGHRA and CDR2 YSYEKL. Here the CDR3 DNA reads TGCGCCAGCAGCCAAGATCAGGTCCCAGGGGCCCAGTACTTC. This encodes CASSQDQVPGAQYF.

This clone was counted a single time. V and J are TRBV5-1 and TRBJ1-1, with D perhaps matching TRBD1 (5 bases). The CDR3 is 13 residues long. Germline V CDR1 and CDR2: SGHRS, YFSETQ. V lost 4 bases and J lost 3, with 10 bases in between. Here the CDR3 DNA reads TGCGCCAGCAGCCTCGGGGGGGACACTGAAGCTTTCTTT. The encoded protein is CASSLGGDTEAFF.

The chain carries TRBV24-1 and TRBJ2-1; 7 bases are shared with TRBD1. Germline CDR1 KGHDR, CDR2 SFDVKD. The CDR3 is made up of 16 amino acids. The V and J ends lost 3 bases and 4 bases, in that order; junction bases with no gene match: 8. CDR3 nucleotide sequence: TGTGCCACCAGTGATCCCGAGGGGGCTGAATACAATGAGCAGTTCTTC. Translation: CATSDPEGAEYNEQFF.

The chain uses TRBV24-1 and TRBJ1-5, with D possibly TRBD1 on 6 matching bases. The V and J ends lost 2 bases and 0 bases respectively, with 19 bases between them. CDR1 and CDR2 (germline): KGHDR, SFDVKD. This CDR3 contains 19 residues. The CDR3 spells CATSDSRTDTTLSNQPQHF. DNA for the CDR3: TGTGCCACCAGTGATTCCAGGACAGATACCACACTTAGCAATCAGCCCCAGCATTTT.

The V and J genes are TRBV29-1 and TRBJ2-7, with a possible D match to TRBD1 (6 bases). Trimming stripped 8 bases from V and 3 bases from J, with 11 bases between. CDR3 length: 11 residues. CDR1 and CDR2 from the germline V gene are SQVTM and ANQGSEA. The CDR3 bases are TGCAGCTTCCGGGACATCTACGAGCAGTACTTC. Amino acid sequence: CSFRDIYEQYF.

The chain uses TRBV29-1 and TRBJ2-3; 8 bases fit TRBD2. Germline loops: CDR1 SQVTM, CDR2 ANQGSEA. The CDR3 covers 13 residues. Losses at the gene ends were 8 bases for V and 2 bases for J; bases not matched to a gene: 6. The CDR3 is CSSSGGVTDTQYF. In DNA, the CDR3 is TGCAGCTCATCGGGGGGGGTCACAGATACGCAGTATTTT.

The chain couples TRBV19 to TRBJ1-5; TRBD1 might be the D (5 bases). CDR3 length: 15 residues. CDR1 and CDR2 (germline): LNHDA, SQIVND (reference sequence). Trimming removed 6 bases at V and 6 bases at J, with 18 bases between. The CDR3 DNA is TGTGCCAGTAGCAATGTAGGGGCCGGATTTCAGCCCCAGCATTTT. Translating gives CASSNVGAGFQPQHF. Variable domain in full (rest from reference TRBV19 and TRBJ1-5): DGGITQSPKYLFRKEGQNVTLSCEQNLNHDAMYWYRQDPGQGLRLIYYSQIVNDFQKGDIAEGYSVSREKKESFPLTVTSAQKNPTAFYLCASSNVGAGFQPQHFGDGTRLSIL.

The V call is TRBV19, the J call TRBJ1-4; 8 bases are shared with TRBD1. J lost 7 bases, V lost 4 bases, and 8 bases had no gene match. The length of the CDR3 is 15 residues. Germline V lookup: CDR1 LNHDA, CDR2 SQIVND (reference sequence). The CDR3 nucleotides are TGTGCCAGTAGTAGCACCAGACAGGGGCCTGAAAAACTGTTTTTT. Protein: CASSSTRQGPEKLFF.

The rearrangement uses TRBV5-1 and TRBJ2-3, with 10 bases lining up with TRBD2. This CDR3 contains 17 residues. Germline values: CDR1 SGHRS, CDR2 YFSETQ. The junction had 8 bases not matched to a gene; V was cut back by 4 bases and J by 0 bases. CDR3 sequence: CASSIVLAGASTDTQYF. The CDR3, as DNA: TGCGCCAGCAGCATAGTTCTAGCGGGGGCAAGCACAGATACGCAGTATTTT.

This clone came up once. The rearrangement links TRBV28 to TRBJ1-1, with 8 bases matching TRBD1. This CDR3 spans 15 amino acids. Germline-derived CDR1 and CDR2 are MDHEN and SYDVKM. V lost 4 bases to trimming and J lost 5 bases; unmatched junction nucleotides: 9. As DNA, the CDR3 is TGTGCCAGCAGTTCTTTAACGGGACAGGTAACTGAAGCTTTCTTT. This translates into CASSSLTGQVTEAFF. The complete variable domain, with remaining parts taken from reference TRBV28 and TRBJ1-1, reads DVKVTQSSRYLVKRTGEKVFLECVQDMDHENMFWYRQDPGLGLRLIYFSYDVKMKEKGDIPEGYSVSREKKERFSLILESASTNQTSMYLCASSSLTGQVTEAFFGQGTRLTVV.

The V gene is TRBV20-1, the J gene TRBJ2-3, with 8 bases identical to TRBD2. The CDR3 consists of 14 residues. Germline V CDR1 and CDR2: DFQATT, SNEGSKA (reference sequence). The V and J ends lost 3 bases and 3 bases, in that order; junction bases with no gene match: 5. Written as DNA, the CDR3 is TGCAGTGCTAGTGGTAGCGGGGAAACAGATACGCAGTATTTT. Encoded protein: CSASGSGETDTQYF.